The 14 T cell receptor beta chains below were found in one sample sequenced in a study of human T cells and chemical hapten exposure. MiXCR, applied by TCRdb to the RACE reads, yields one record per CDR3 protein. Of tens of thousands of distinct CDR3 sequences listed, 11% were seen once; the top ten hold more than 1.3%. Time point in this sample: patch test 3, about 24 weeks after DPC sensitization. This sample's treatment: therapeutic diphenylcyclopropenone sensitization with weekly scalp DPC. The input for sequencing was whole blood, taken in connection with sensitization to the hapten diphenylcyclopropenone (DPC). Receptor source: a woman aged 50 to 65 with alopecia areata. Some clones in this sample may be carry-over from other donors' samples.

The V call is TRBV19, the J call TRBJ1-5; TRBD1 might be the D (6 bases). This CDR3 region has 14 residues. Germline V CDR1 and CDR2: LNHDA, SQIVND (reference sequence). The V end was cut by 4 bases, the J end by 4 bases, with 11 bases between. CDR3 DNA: TGTGCCAGTAGTAGGGGGCAGGGGAATCAGCCCCAGCATTTT. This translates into CASSRGQGNQPQHF.

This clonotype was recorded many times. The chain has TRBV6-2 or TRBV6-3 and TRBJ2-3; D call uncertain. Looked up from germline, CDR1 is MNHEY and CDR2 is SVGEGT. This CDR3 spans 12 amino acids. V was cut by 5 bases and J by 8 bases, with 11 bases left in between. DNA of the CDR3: TGTGCCAGCAGTCTCCTGGCAAGTACGCAGTATTTT. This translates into CASSLLASTQYF.

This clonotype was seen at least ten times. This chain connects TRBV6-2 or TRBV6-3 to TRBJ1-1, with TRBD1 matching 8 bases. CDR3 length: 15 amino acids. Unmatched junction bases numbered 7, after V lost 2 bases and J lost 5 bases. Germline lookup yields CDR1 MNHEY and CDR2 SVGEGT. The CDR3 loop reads CASSYGGTGRTEAFF. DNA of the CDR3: TGTGCCAGCAGTTACGGAGGGACAGGTCGGACTGAAGCTTTCTTT.

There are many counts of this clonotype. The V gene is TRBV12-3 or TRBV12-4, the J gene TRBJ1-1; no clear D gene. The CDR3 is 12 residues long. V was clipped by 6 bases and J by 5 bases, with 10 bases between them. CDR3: CASSREITEAFF. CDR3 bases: TGTGCCAGCAGCCGGGAGATAACTGAAGCTTTCTTT.

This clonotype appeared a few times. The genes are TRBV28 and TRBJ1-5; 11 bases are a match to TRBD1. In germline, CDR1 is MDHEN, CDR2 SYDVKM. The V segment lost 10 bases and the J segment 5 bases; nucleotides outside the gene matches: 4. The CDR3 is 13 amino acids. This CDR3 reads CATMGQGDQPQHF. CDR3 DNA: TGTGCCACCATGGGACAGGGGGATCAGCCCCAGCATTTT.

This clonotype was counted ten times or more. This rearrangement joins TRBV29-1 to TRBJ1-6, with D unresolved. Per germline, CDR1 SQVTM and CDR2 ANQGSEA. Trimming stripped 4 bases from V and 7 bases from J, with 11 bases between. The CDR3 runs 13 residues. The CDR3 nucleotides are TGCAGCGTTGTCGAGACTGGCAATTCACCCCTCCACTTT. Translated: CSVVETGNSPLHF.

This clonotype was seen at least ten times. In nucleotides, the CDR3 is TGCAGCGTTCTAACTAACAATGAGCAGTTCTTC. This codes for CSVLTNNEQFF. The V call is TRBV29-1, the J call TRBJ2-1; D ambiguous. The ends were cut back, 5 bases at V and 5 bases at J, with 7 bases in the middle. The CDR3 runs 11 residues. Germline V CDR1 and CDR2: SQVTM, ANQGSEA.

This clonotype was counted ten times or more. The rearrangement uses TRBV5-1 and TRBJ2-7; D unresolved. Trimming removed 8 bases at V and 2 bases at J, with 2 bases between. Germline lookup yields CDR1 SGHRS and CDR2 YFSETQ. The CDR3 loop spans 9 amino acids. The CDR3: CARTYEQYF. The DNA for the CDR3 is TGCGCCAGGACCTACGAGCAGTACTTC. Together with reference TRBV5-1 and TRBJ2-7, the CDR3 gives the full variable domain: KAGVTQTPRYLIKTRGQQVTLSCSPISGHRSVSWYQQTPGQGLQFLFEYFSETQRNKGNFPGRFSGRQFSNSRSEMNVSTLELGDSALYLCARTYEQYFGPGTRLTVT.

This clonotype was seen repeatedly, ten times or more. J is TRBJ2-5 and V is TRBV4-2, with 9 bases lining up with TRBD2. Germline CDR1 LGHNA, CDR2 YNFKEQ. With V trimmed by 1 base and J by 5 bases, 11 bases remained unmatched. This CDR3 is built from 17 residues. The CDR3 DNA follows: TGTGCCAGCAGCCAAGTTTCGGCGGGAGGGCCCGGGGAGACCCAGTACTTC. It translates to CASSQVSAGGPGETQYF.

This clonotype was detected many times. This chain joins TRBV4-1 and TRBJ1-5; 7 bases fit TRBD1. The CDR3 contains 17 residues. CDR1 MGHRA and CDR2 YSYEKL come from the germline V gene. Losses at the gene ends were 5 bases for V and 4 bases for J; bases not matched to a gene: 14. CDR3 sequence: CASSGGPQGRSNQPQHF. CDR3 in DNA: TGCGCCAGCAGCGGAGGGCCACAGGGGAGGAGTAATCAGCCCCAGCATTTT.

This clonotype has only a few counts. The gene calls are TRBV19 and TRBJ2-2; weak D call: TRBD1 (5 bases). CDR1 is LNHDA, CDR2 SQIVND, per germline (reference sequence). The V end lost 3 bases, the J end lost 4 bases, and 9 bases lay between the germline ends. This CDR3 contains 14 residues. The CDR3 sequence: CASSITTATGELFF. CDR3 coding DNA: TGTGCCAGTAGTATTACGACAGCCACCGGGGAGCTGTTTTTT. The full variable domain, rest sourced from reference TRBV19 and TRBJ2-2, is DGGITQSPKYLFRKEGQNVTLSCEQNLNHDAMYWYRQDPGQGLRLIYYSQIVNDFQKGDIAEGYSVSREKKESFPLTVTSAQKNPTAFYLCASSITTATGELFFGEGSRLTVL.

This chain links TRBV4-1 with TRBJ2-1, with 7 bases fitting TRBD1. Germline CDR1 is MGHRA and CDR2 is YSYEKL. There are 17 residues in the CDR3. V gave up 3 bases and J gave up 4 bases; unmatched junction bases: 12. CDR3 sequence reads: CASSQDRDREVYNEQFF. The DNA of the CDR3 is TGCGCCAGCAGCCAGGATCGAGACAGGGAAGTGTACAATGAGCAGTTCTTC.

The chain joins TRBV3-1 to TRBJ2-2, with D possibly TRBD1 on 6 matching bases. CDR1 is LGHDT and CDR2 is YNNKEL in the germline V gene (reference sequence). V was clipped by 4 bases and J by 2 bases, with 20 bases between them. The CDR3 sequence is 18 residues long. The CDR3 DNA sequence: TGTGCCAGCAGCCGCACAGGGCCCTGGGGATTAAACACCGGGGAGCTGTTTTTT. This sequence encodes CASSRTGPWGLNTGELFF. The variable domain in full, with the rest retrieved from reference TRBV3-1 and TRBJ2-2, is DTAVSQTPKYLVTQMGNDKSIKCEQNLGHDTMYWYKQDSKKFLKIMFSYNNKELIINETVPNRFSPKSPDKAHLNLHINSLELGDSAVYFCASSRTGPWGLNTGELFFGEGSRLTVL.

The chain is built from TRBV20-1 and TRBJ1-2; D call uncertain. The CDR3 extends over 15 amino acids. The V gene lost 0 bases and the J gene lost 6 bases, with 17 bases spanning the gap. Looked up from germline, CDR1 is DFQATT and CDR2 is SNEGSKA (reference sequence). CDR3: CSARETRMARDGYTF. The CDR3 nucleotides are TGCAGTGCTAGAGAGACTAGAATGGCACGCGATGGCTACACCTTC.